This entry lists 24 T cell receptor beta chains sequenced from one sample in a study of blood T cell repertoires in COVID-19. The repertoire was sequenced with immunoSEQ multiplex PCR; TCRdb's copy has only in-frame clones and lacks some. The data contain about 210,000 clones, 83% of them singletons. The sequenced material came from peripheral blood. Receptors were obtained from a middle-aged woman with active or convalescent COVID-19.

The rearrangement uses TRBV2 and TRBJ1-1, with TRBD1 as a possible D gene (6 bases). CDR3 length equals 14 residues. The V end lost 5 bases, the J end lost 1 base, and 11 bases lay between the germline ends. The germline gives CDR1 SNHLY, CDR2 FYNNEI. The CDR3 region has the DNA TGTGCCAGCAGTTTCTCGGGACAGAACACTGAAGCTTTCTTT. Translating it yields CASSFSGQNTEAFF.

The chain combines TRBV11-3 with TRBJ1-3; tentative D call: TRBD1 (5 bases). The CDR3 covers 13 residues. Germline CDR1 reads SGHNT; CDR2 reads YENEEA. V lost 5 bases and J 1 base, leaving 6 bases between the germline ends. CDR3 sequence reads: CASSRGSGNTIYF. The CDR3 coding sequence is TGTGCCAGCAGCAGGGGTTCTGGAAACACCATATATTTT.

The genes are TRBV5-1 and TRBJ1-2; D may be TRBD1 (6 bases). Trimming pared 4 bases from V and 4 bases from J, leaving 14 bases between. CDR3 length: 14 amino acids. Germline V gene lookup returns CDR1 SGHRS and CDR2 YFSETQ. CDR3 coding DNA: TGCGCCAGCAGCATAACACAGGGTGGCTATGGCTACACCTTC. Its translation is CASSITQGGYGYTF.

The chain employs TRBV6-5 and TRBJ2-7; 7 bases agree with TRBD1. The CDR3 extends over 15 amino acids. CDR1 and CDR2 from the germline V gene are MNHEY and SVGAGI. The V segment lost 3 bases and the J segment 4 bases; nucleotides outside the gene matches: 9. CDR3 residues: CASSYQTGFGYEQYF. The CDR3 DNA reads TGTGCCAGCAGTTATCAGACAGGGTTCGGGTACGAGCAGTACTTC.

This chain joins TRBV2 and TRBJ2-3; TRBD2 matches at 7 bases. The CDR3 is made up of 15 amino acids. The germline V gene has CDR1 SNHLY and CDR2 FYNNEI. V was clipped by 7 bases and J by 4 bases; unmatched bases: 11. The CDR3 DNA follows: TGTGCCAGCACTCCTACGGGGGGTGGGGCAGATACGCAGTATTTT. Translating it yields CASTPTGGGADTQYF.

This chain connects TRBV4-2 to TRBJ2-7, with 9 positions matching TRBD2. In germline, CDR1 is LGHNA, CDR2 YNFKEQ. There are 15 residues in the CDR3. The J segment lost 2 bases and the V segment lost 2 bases, leaving 4 bases of the junction unmatched. CDR3: CASSQQSGGTYEQYF. DNA of the CDR3: TGTGCCAGCAGCCAACAGAGCGGGGGGACCTACGAGCAGTACTTC.

The chain couples TRBV11-2 to TRBJ2-7; perhaps TRBD1 as D (6 bases). With 6 bases removed from V and 7 bases from J, the gap between germline ends came to 19 bases. Germline loops: CDR1 SGHAT, CDR2 FQNNGV. The CDR3 spans 14 residues. CDR3 nucleotides: TGTGCCAGCAGACAGGTACAGGGTTCTCGGGAGCAGTACTTC. It is translated as CASRQVQGSREQYF.

The rearrangement joins TRBV9 to TRBJ2-1; 9 nucleotides match TRBD1. CDR3 length: 16 amino acids. The junction had 8 bases not matched to a gene; V was cut back by 3 bases and J by 4 bases. Germline V gene lookup returns CDR1 SGDLS and CDR2 YYNGEE. CDR3 residues: CASSALEGQGYNEQFF. The CDR3 region has the DNA TGTGCCAGCAGCGCCTTGGAGGGACAGGGTTACAATGAGCAGTTCTTC.

The chain employs TRBV2 and TRBJ2-3; D is uncertain. The length of the CDR3 is 12 residues. Germline V gene lookup returns CDR1 SNHLY and CDR2 FYNNEI. V was pared by 4 bases and J by 9 bases, with 11 bases between. For the CDR3, the DNA is TGTGCCAGCAGTGCGTCCACGGAGACGCAGTATTTT. It encodes CASSASTETQYF.

This clone was detected only once. The chain links TRBV4-3 to TRBJ1-1, with a possible D match to TRBD1 (5 bases). CDR1 is LGHNA, CDR2 YSLEER, per germline. This CDR3 region has 15 residues. V was trimmed by 3 bases and J by 1 base, leaving 12 bases between them. This CDR3 is CASSQGPTWNTEAFF. The CDR3, as DNA: TGCGCCAGCAGCCAGGGGCCCACGTGGAACACTGAAGCTTTCTTT.

V usage is TRBV11-3 and J usage is TRBJ2-3; D is ambiguous. This CDR3 has 14 amino acids. Germline V gene data show CDR1 as SGHNT and CDR2 as YENEEA. Trimming stripped 6 bases from V and 1 base from J, with 11 bases between. CDR3 sequence (DNA): TGTGCCAGCAGTCAGCGAGATCGCACAGATACGCAGTATTTT. Its translation: CASSQRDRTDTQYF.

This clone has just one count. This chain uses TRBV19 with TRBJ2-5; 9 nucleotides agree with TRBD1. The J segment lost 4 bases and the V segment lost 6 bases, leaving 9 bases of the junction unmatched. Germline CDR1 reads LNHDA; CDR2 reads SQIVND (reference sequence). This CDR3 region has 15 residues. CDR3 protein: CASSLVTGGRETQYF. In DNA, the CDR3 is TGTGCCAGTAGCCTCGTCACAGGGGGCCGAGAGACCCAGTACTTC.

The rearrangement uses TRBV12-3 or TRBV12-4 and TRBJ1-6; D gene ambiguous. This CDR3 spans 12 amino acids. V lost 3 bases, J lost 7 bases, and 4 bases lay in between. In DNA, the CDR3 is TGTGCCAGCAGTTTGAGGAATTCACCCCTCCACTTT. It codes for CASSLRNSPLHF.

This clone has a handful of counts. This chain connects TRBV9 to TRBJ1-2; D is ambiguous. The CDR3 covers 14 residues. V lost 0 bases, J lost 4 bases, and 10 bases lay in between. Germline CDR1 is SGDLS and CDR2 is YYNGEE. CDR3 residues: CASSVAGGSYGYTF. The CDR3 coding sequence is TGTGCCAGCAGCGTAGCTGGTGGCAGCTATGGCTACACCTTC.

The chain carries TRBV6-5 and TRBJ1-1; tentative D call: TRBD1 (5 bases). The V end was cut by 2 bases, the J end by 4 bases, with 14 bases between. CDR3 length: 15 residues. Per the germline V gene, CDR1 is MNHEY and CDR2 is SVGAGI. The CDR3 bases are TGTGCCAGCAGTTACGCCCTAGGGGTTGGCACTGAAGCTTTCTTT. Its protein is CASSYALGVGTEAFF.

This clone has more than one count but fewer than ten. The V call is TRBV7-2, the J call TRBJ2-7; TRBD1 matches 7 bases. Germline V lookup: CDR1 SGHTA, CDR2 FQGNSA. Unmatched junction bases numbered 8, after V lost 4 bases and J lost 2 bases. The CDR3 has 15 residues. The CDR3 nucleotides are TGTGCCAGCAGCTCGCCCAGCGGACAGGCCTACGAGCAGTACTTC. Residues: CASSSPSGQAYEQYF.

The gene calls are TRBV7-9 and TRBJ2-7, with D perhaps TRBD2 (6 bases). V gave up 8 bases and J gave up 6 bases, with 11 bases separating them. The CDR3 spans 11 residues. Germline loops: CDR1 SEHNR, CDR2 FQNEAQ (reference sequence). The chain's CDR3 is CASVGGGEQYF. For the CDR3, the DNA is TGTGCCAGCGTCGGGGGTGGCGAGCAGTACTTC.

The CDR3 loop reads CASSLWGLDPYEQYF. The CDR3 DNA reads as TGTGCCAGCAGCTTATGGGGCTTAGACCCCTACGAGCAGTACTTC. The genes are TRBV11-2 and TRBJ2-7, with a possible D match to TRBD1 (5 bases). The CDR3 is made up of 15 amino acids. In germline, CDR1 is SGHAT, CDR2 FQNNGV. V dropped 2 bases and J dropped 2 bases, with 13 bases sitting between them.

J is TRBJ1-5 and V is TRBV30; 7 bases agree with TRBD1. Trimming took 2 bases from V and 2 from J; bases not matched to a gene: 3. The CDR3 totals 14 residues. Germline CDR1 GTSNPN, CDR2 SVGIG (reference sequence). The CDR3 sequence: CAWSRTGGNQPQHF. The CDR3 DNA follows: TGTGCCTGGAGTCGTACAGGGGGCAATCAGCCCCAGCATTTT. The full variable domain, its missing parts supplied by reference TRBV30 and TRBJ1-5, is SQTIHQWPATLVQPVGSPLSLECTVEGTSNPNLYWYRQAAGRGLQLLFYSVGIGQISSEVPQNLSASRPQDRQFILSSKKLLLSDSGFYLCAWSRTGGNQPQHFGDGTRLSIL.

This rearrangement joins TRBV5-8 to TRBJ1-5; unclear D gene. The CDR3 extends over 13 amino acids. Trimming removed 7 bases at V and 2 bases at J, with 10 bases between. Per the germline V gene, CDR1 is SGHTS and CDR2 is YDEGEE. The DNA for the CDR3 is TGTGCCAGCGGCCTTCGGGGCAATCAGCCCCAGCATTTT. Protein product: CASGLRGNQPQHF.

This clone has just one count. The chain is built from TRBV6-5 and TRBJ1-2; possible D gene TRBD1, 6 bases. With 4 bases removed from V and 8 bases from J, the gap between germline ends came to 14 bases. CDR1 MNHEY and CDR2 SVGAGI come from the germline V gene. The CDR3 totals 13 residues. The CDR3 loop reads CASSSTGLGGYTF. CDR3 nucleotides: TGTGCCAGCAGTTCAACAGGGCTTGGGGGCTACACCTTC.

The V and J genes are TRBV28 and TRBJ2-1, with 7 bases lining up with TRBD2. Germline V gene lookup returns CDR1 MDHEN and CDR2 SYDVKM. The CDR3 length is 16 residues. Unmatched junction bases numbered 8, after V lost 6 bases and J lost 0 bases. The CDR3 sequence: CASSLRAGNSYNEQFF. The CDR3 coding sequence is TGTGCCAGCAGCCTGAGAGCGGGAAACTCCTACAATGAGCAGTTCTTC.

V gene TRBV6-6 combines with J gene TRBJ1-5; D unclear. There are 11 residues in the CDR3. Germline values: CDR1 MNHNY, CDR2 SVGAGI (reference sequence). V shed 6 bases and J shed 5 bases, with 5 bases lying between them. The CDR3 nucleotides are TGTGCCAGCAGGGCCGATCAGCCCCAGCATTTT. Translating it yields CASRADQPQHF.

The V gene is TRBV28, the J gene TRBJ2-7, with 10 bases matching TRBD2. V dropped 5 bases and J dropped 7; count of bases not matched to a gene: 5. The germline gives CDR1 MDHEN, CDR2 SYDVKM. CDR3 length: 13 residues. Written as DNA, the CDR3 is TGTGCCAGCAGTCCCGGGACTAGCGAGGAGCAGTACTTC. It yields the protein CASSPGTSEEQYF.